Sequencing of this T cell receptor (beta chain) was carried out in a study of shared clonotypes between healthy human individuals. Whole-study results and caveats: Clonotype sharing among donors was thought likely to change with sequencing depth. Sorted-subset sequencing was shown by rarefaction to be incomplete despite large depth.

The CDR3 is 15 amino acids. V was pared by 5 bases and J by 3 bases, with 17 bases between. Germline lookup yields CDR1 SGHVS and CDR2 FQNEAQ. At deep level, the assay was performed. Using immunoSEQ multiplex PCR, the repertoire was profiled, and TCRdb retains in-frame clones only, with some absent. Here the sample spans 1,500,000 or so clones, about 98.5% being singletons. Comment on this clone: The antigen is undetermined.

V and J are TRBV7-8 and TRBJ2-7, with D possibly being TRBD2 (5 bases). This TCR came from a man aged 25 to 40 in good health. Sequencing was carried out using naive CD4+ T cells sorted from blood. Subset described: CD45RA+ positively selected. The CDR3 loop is CASSPQAAMGYEQYF. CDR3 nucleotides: TGTGCCAGCAGCCCACAAGCGGCCATGGGCTACGAGCAGTACTTC.